The clone carrying this TCR beta chain was picked up a small number of times. The sample contains more than one DNA sequence encoding this CDR3. Method: immunoSEQ multiplex PCR; TCRdb's copy keeps in-frame clones and lacks some. The repertoire includes fewer than 130,000 clones, less than 80% of them detected once, and about 20% sits in the top ten. These data originate in a study of blood T cell repertoires in COVID-19. Specimen: peripheral blood. The sequence came from a man in his 70s with active or convalescent COVID-19.

CDR3 residues: CASSTRQGGNYGYTF. CDR3 nucleotides: TGTGCCAGCAGCACCCGACAGGGGGGTAACTATGGCTACACCTTC. V usage is TRBV11-2 and J usage is TRBJ1-2; 9 bases align to TRBD1. CDR1 and CDR2 (germline): SGHAT, FQNNGV. V lost 5 bases and J lost 1; bases outside the gene matches: 5. CDR3 size: 15 residues. The variable domain in full, completed from reference TRBV11-2 and TRBJ1-2, reads EAGVAQSPRYKIIEKRQSVAFWCNPISGHATLYWYQQILGQGPKLLIQFQNNGVVDDSQLPKDRFSAERLKGVDSTLKIQPAKLEDSAVYLCASSTRQGGNYGYTFGSGTRLTVV.